These T cell receptor beta chains were read from a single sample in a study of cytotoxic CD8 clonotypes in ibrutinib-treated CLL. Libraries were prepared by immunoSEQ multiplex PCR; TCRdb keeps only in-frame clonotypes and omits some of them. The sample holds tens of thousands of clones; 85% to 90% are singletons and the top ten take over 5%. Sequencing was performed on PBMCs, taken before ibrutinib treatment. The origin of the receptors is a human donor with chronic lymphocytic leukemia. CDR3s include the opening cysteine and the closing phenylalanine or tryptophan. A D gene is named only where the DNA matches it firmly. Not all rows give a size; the values are once, few, many and, for expanded clones, a class.

j_call	clone_size	v_call	d_call	cdr3_nt	cdr3_aa
TRBJ1-1	once	TRBV2	.	TGTGCCAGTATACATGTTGGGGAAAACACTGAAGCTTTCTTT	CASIHVGENTEAFF
TRBJ1-1	.	TRBV6-1	.	TGTGCCAGCAGTGTACACAGCATGAACACTGAAGCTTTCTTT	CASSVHSMNTEAFF
TRBJ2-5	.	TRBV30	.	TGTGCCTGGAAGGGGGGTCAAGAGACCCAGTACTTC	CAWKGGQETQYF
TRBJ1-1	.	TRBV10-3	.	TGTGCCATCAGTGAGGATCCCTGGCAGGGAGGGACTGAAGCTTTCTTT	CAISEDPWQGGTEAFF
TRBJ2-7	.	TRBV7-9	TRBD2	TGTGCCAGCAGCTTGGTAGCGGGAGCGTTGTTCCACGAGCAGTACTTC	CASSLVAGALFHEQYF
TRBJ1-2	.	TRBV27	.	TGTGCCAGCAGTCCGGGGGGGAACTATGGCTACACCTTC	CASSPGGNYGYTF
TRBJ2-3	.	TRBV28	TRBD2	TGTGCCAGCTTAGCGGGAGCGGTAGATACGCAGTATTTT	CASLAGAVDTQYF
TRBJ2-1	few	TRBV5-4	.	TGTGCCAGCAGCTCCCTCCTGGGGAAATACAATGAGCAGTTCTTC	CASSSLLGKYNEQFF
TRBJ2-7	.	TRBV6-5	.	TGTGCCAGCAGTTACTCGGGACCGGGCTACGAGCAGTACTTC	CASSYSGPGYEQYF
TRBJ2-2	.	TRBV5-6	TRBD1	TGTGCCAGCAGGGGGACAGGGGGCAACACCGGGGAGCTGTTTTTT	CASRGTGGNTGELFF
TRBJ1-1	once	TRBV19	.	TGTGCCAGTGCGCCCGGTTCAGGTGGGAACACTGAAGCTTTCTTT	CASAPGSGGNTEAFF
TRBJ1-1	.	TRBV7-2	TRBD1	TGTGCCAGCAGCCCTAGGACAGGGGGCACTGAAGCTTTCTTT	CASSPRTGGTEAFF
TRBJ2-7	.	TRBV7-2	TRBD2	TGTGCCAGCAGCTTTATCGGGACTAGCGGGCTCGTATCCTTCTACGAGCAGTACTTC	CASSFIGTSGLVSFYEQYF
TRBJ2-5	once	TRBV15	TRBD1	TGTGCCACCAGCAGGCGTTCGGACAGGGGGCTCCAAGAGACCCAGTACTTC	CATSRRSDRGLQETQYF
TRBJ2-5	.	TRBV7-9	TRBD2	TGTGCCAGCAGCTTAACCAGGGAGGGGGAGACCCAGTACTTC	CASSLTREGETQYF
TRBJ2-2	.	TRBV9	TRBD2	TGTGCCAGCAGCGTAGTACCTACTAGCGGTGGCACCGGGGAGCTGTTTTTT	CASSVVPTSGGTGELFF
TRBJ2-1	.	TRBV29-1	.	TGCAGCGGACGGAACTACAATGAGCAGTTCTTC	CSGRNYNEQFF
TRBJ2-7	.	TRBV5-1	TRBD1	TGCGCCAGCAGCCTTACCAACAGGGGGCCCTACGAGCAGTACTTC	CASSLTNRGPYEQYF
TRBJ1-1	.	TRBV6-5	TRBD1	TGTGCCAGCAGGTACAGGGGGAACACTGAAGCTTTCTTT	CASRYRGNTEAFF
TRBJ1-3	.	TRBV6-1	.	TGTGCCAGCAGTAAACAGGACTCTGGAAACACCATATATTTT	CASSKQDSGNTIYF
TRBJ2-3	.	TRBV13	TRBD2	TGTGCCAGCAGCCTAAAGGGACTATTCACAGATACGCAGTATTTT	CASSLKGLFTDTQYF
TRBJ2-7	.	TRBV11-2	.	TGTGCCAGCAGCTTAGGGGTTAGGAGCGCCGCCTACGAGCAGTACTTC	CASSLGVRSAAYEQYF
TRBJ2-7	.	TRBV4-2	.	TGTGCCAGCAGCCAAACAAGGACCGTCTCCTACGAGCAGTACTTC	CASSQTRTVSYEQYF
TRBJ2-7	.	TRBV11-3	TRBD2	TGTGCCAGCAGCTTATTAGCGGGCCCTAGCTACGAGCAGTACTTC	CASSLLAGPSYEQYF
TRBJ2-7	.	TRBV30	TRBD2	TGTGCCTGGAGTGTAGGGTACGACGGTAGCGGGGGCGAGCAGTACTTC	CAWSVGYDGSGGEQYF
TRBJ2-1	.	TRBV5-1	TRBD2	TGCGCCAGCAGCCCGGGACTAGCTCGGGAGGTGAATGAGCAGTTCTTC	CASSPGLAREVNEQFF
TRBJ1-5	.	TRBV2	TRBD1	TGTGCCAGCATCGCTGACAGGGCAGGAGGTCAGCCCCAGCATTTT	CASIADRAGGQPQHF
TRBJ2-7	.	TRBV4-2	TRBD2	TGTGCCAGCAGCCTATTCGGGACTAGCGGTTACGAGCAGTACTTC	CASSLFGTSGYEQYF
TRBJ2-6	.	TRBV6-5	.	TGTGCCAGCAGTTACAGGGTCCCTGGGGCCAACGTCCTGACTTTC	CASSYRVPGANVLTF
TRBJ2-1	once	TRBV7-3	.	TGTGCCAGCAGCTTTGGGGATGAGCAGTTCTTC	CASSFGDEQFF
TRBJ2-7	.	TRBV9	TRBD2	TGTGCCAGCGCGGGAGCTAATTCCTACGAGCAGTACTTC	CASAGANSYEQYF
TRBJ2-3	.	TRBV11-3	TRBD2	TGTGCCAGCAGCATGACTAGCGGGAGCCGGAATACGCAGTATTTT	CASSMTSGSRNTQYF
TRBJ1-2	.	TRBV21-1	.	TGTGCCAGCAGCAAATTTGCGGGACACCCGATCTATGGCTACACCTTC	CASSKFAGHPIYGYTF
TRBJ2-1	.	TRBV6-5	.	TGTGCCAGCAGTTACTCGGCCCATGAGCAGTTCTTC	CASSYSAHEQFF
TRBJ1-5	.	TRBV7-8	TRBD1	TGTGCCAGCAGCTTCCGCACTAAGACAGGGCGACTGGATCAGCCCCAGCATTTT	CASSFRTKTGRLDQPQHF
TRBJ2-3	.	TRBV9	.	TGTGCCAGCAGCGATCAGGGGGGCGCGGGAGATACGCAGTATTTT	CASSDQGGAGDTQYF
TRBJ2-5	.	TRBV5-1	.	TGCGCCAGCAGCTTGGAAAGGGCGGAAGAGACCCAGTACTTC	CASSLERAEETQYF
TRBJ2-7	once	TRBV28	TRBD2	TGTGCCAGCATAAAAAGCGGGAGCAGCCACTACGAGCAGTACTTC	CASIKSGSSHYEQYF
TRBJ2-1	.	TRBV7-9	TRBD2	TGTGCCAGCAGCTTACTAGCGGGGGTTAACTACAATGAGCAGTTCTTC	CASSLLAGVNYNEQFF
TRBJ2-1	.	TRBV25-1	.	TGTGCCAGCAGTGAATGGGTAGGACAGCGCAATGAGCAGTTCTTC	CASSEWVGQRNEQFF